This note documents a single T cell receptor beta chain sequence. These data belong to a study of T cell responses to AZD1222 COVID-19 vaccine. Measured with immunoSEQ multiplex PCR; TCRdb has only the in-frame clones, and not every one. The sample holds 95,000 to 150,000 clones, around 85% seen once. CDR1 is LNHDA, CDR2 SQIVND, per germline (reference sequence). The CDR3 loop spans 15 amino acids. V dropped 6 bases and J dropped 5 bases, with 16 bases sitting between them. The receptor's source is an adult in good health. The genes are TRBV19 and TRBJ2-2, with D perhaps matching TRBD2 (6 bases). This material consisted of peripheral blood, taken on day 0 of AZD1222 vaccination. The CDR3 loop is CASSSVGGETGELFF. CDR3 bases: TGTGCCAGTAGCTCGGTGGGGGGAGAGACCGGGGAGCTGTTTTTT.